These 5 T cell receptor beta chains were sequenced from one sample in a study of blood T cell repertoires in COVID-19. The repertoire was sequenced with immunoSEQ multiplex PCR; TCRdb's copy has only in-frame clones and lacks some. This sample yields roughly 220,000 clones, of which around 88% are seen a single time; over 12% belongs to the top ten. The sample comprised PBMCs or T cells enriched from blood (not recorded which). The receptors here all came from a woman aged 50 to 65 with acute COVID-19.

V and J are TRBV6-1 and TRBJ2-7, with D maybe TRBD2 (6 bases). Deletions cut 3 bases from V and 4 bases from J, with 16 bases between. The V gene's germline CDR1 is MNHNS and CDR2 SASEGT. The CDR3 length is 15 residues. CDR3 amino acids: CASSEEGRDRYEQYF. The CDR3, as DNA: TGTGCCAGCAGTGAGGAGGGTCGAGATCGGTACGAGCAGTACTTC.

The genes are TRBV5-1 and TRBJ2-7; TRBD2 might be the D (6 bases). The CDR3 extends over 13 amino acids. V dropped 1 base and J dropped 3 bases, with 8 bases sitting between them. Per germline, CDR1 SGHRS and CDR2 YFSETQ. Here the CDR3 reads CASSLSEGYEQYF. CDR3 sequence (DNA): TGCGCCAGCAGCTTGTCGGAGGGCTACGAGCAGTACTTC.

In its sample, this clone was seen once. The DNA for the CDR3 is TGCGCCAGCCAGCCGGGACAGACTAATCAAGAGACCCAGTACTTC. It specifies CASQPGQTNQETQYF. V gene TRBV5-1 combines with J gene TRBJ2-5; 7 bases are shared with TRBD1. V lost 7 bases and J lost 2; bases outside the gene matches: 11. Germline V gene lookup returns CDR1 SGHRS and CDR2 YFSETQ. The CDR3 covers 15 residues.

The rearrangement joins TRBV21-1 to TRBJ1-1. TRBV21-1 counts as a pseudogene. This CDR3 has 14 amino acids. The CDR3 nucleotides read TGTGCCAGCAGCACCCCCCCCCGCGGGAGGGAAGCTTTCTTT. Its translation: CASSTPPRGREAFF.

The V gene is TRBV2, the J gene TRBJ2-5, with TRBD1 as a possible D gene (5 bases). Germline lookup yields CDR1 SNHLY and CDR2 FYNNEI. This CDR3 is 13 amino acids long. V was trimmed by 5 bases and J by 5 bases, leaving 12 bases between them. The CDR3, as DNA: TGTGCCAGCAGTCTCAGGGTCTGGGAGACCCAGTACTTC. Protein product: CASSLRVWETQYF.